This T cell receptor beta chain was found in a study of blood T cell repertoires in COVID-19. Study-level background: Donors in the United States, Italy and Spain gave samples during acute or convalescent COVID-19. In each case, the material was cDNA or gDNA derived from T cells, B-cell-depleted T cells, or PBMCs.

Germline V gene sequence: CDR1 ENHRY, CDR2 SYGVKD. The CDR3 extends over 12 amino acids. The junction had 5 bases not matched to a gene; V was cut back by 8 bases and J by 5 bases. Authors' methods: Counts of nucleated cells, estimated from reference gene primer amplification, were obtained. TCRdb keeps only in-frame clones here, not all; method: immunoSEQ multiplex PCR. V and J calls and clone size are copied from that table; D and trimming were computed from the DNA. Among 110,000 to 150,000 clones listed, approximately 83% were seen once. Sequenced material: peripheral blood. The J gene is TRBJ2-5, the V gene TRBV10-3; 7 nucleotides align to TRBD1. This TCR was recovered from a human donor in a cohort sampled during active COVID-19. The CDR3 bases are TGTGCCATCGGGACAGCTCGGGAGACCCAGTACTTC. Its translation is CAIGTARETQYF.